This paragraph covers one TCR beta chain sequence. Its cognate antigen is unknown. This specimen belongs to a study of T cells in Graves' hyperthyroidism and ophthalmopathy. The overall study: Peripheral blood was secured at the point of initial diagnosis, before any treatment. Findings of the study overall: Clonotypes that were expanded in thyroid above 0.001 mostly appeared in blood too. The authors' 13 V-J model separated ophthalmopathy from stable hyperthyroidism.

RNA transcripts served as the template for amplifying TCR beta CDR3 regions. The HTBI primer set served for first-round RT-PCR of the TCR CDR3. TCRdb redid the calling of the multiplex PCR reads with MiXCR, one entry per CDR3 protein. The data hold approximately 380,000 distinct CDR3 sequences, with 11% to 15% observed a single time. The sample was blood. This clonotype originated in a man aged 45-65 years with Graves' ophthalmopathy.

The CDR3 DNA reads as TGCAGCGTTGAGGGACAGGGGGCGTTTGGCACTGAAGCTTTCTTT. Protein product: CSVEGQGAFGTEAFF. The V call is TRBV29-1, the J call TRBJ1-1, with 12 positions matching TRBD1. The V and J ends lost 3 bases and 4 bases, in that order; junction bases with no gene match: 6. The CDR3 contains 15 residues. CDR1 is SQVTM and CDR2 is ANQGSEA in the germline V gene.